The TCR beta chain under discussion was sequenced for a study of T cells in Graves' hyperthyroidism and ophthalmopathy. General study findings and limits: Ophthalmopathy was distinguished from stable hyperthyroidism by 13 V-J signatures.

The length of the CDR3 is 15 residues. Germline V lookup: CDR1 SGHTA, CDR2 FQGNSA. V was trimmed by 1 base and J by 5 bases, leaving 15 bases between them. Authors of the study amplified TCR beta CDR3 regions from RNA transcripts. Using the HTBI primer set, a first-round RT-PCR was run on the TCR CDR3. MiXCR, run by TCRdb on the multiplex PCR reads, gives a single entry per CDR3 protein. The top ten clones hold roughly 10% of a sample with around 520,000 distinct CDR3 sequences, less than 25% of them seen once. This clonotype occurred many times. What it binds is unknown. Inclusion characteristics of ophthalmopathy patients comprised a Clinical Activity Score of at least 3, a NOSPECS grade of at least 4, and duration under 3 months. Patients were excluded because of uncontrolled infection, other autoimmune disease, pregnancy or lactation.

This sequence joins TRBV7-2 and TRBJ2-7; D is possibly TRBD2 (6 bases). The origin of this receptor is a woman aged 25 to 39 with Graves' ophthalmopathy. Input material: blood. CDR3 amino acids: CASSLGRVPNHEQYF. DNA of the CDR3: TGTGCCAGCAGCTTAGGGAGGGTCCCGAACCACGAGCAGTACTTC.